A single sample is the source of the 23 T cell receptor beta chains below, sequenced in a study of cytomegalovirus exposure and HLA in healthy donors. The PCR employed 60 Vbeta primers together with 13 Jbeta primers. The data were produced by immunoSEQ multiplex PCR, yet TCRdb's version contains in-frame clones alone and is incomplete. The repertoire holds about 130,000 clones, 70% to 90% seen once, with around 1.7% in the top ten. The sequencing sample was made of PBMCs. The receptors stem from a boy aged 10-17 years in good health and CMV-seronegative.

The chain employs TRBV7-3 and TRBJ1-2; D uncertain. CDR3 length equals 11 residues. CDR1 SGHTA and CDR2 FQGTGA come from the germline V gene. The V end was cut by 1 base, the J end by 7 bases, with 4 bases between. The CDR3 spells CASSLRGGYTF. The CDR3 DNA reads as TGTGCCAGCAGCTTAAGAGGTGGCTACACCTTC.

V is TRBV4-3 and J is TRBJ1-4; 11 bases are a match to TRBD1. The ends lost 1 base at V and 8 bases at J; junction bases unmatched: 0. This CDR3 spans 14 amino acids. Looked up from germline, CDR1 is LGHNA and CDR2 is YSLEER. The CDR3 DNA is TGCGCCAGCAGCCAAGGGGACAGGGGGGAAAAACTGTTTTTT. Translated: CASSQGDRGEKLFF.

A word on this clone: The germline gene is not matched at one end of the junction; a read error may be the cause. This chain links TRBV11-3 with TRBJ1-1, with TRBD1 identical over 8 bases. The CDR3 runs 13 residues. Germline V gives CDR1 SGHNT, CDR2 YENEEA. This chain's CDR3 is CVSSLDGTGQAFF. CDR3 in DNA: TGTGTCAGCAGCTTAGACGGGACAGGACAAGCTTTCTTT.

The chain uses TRBV6-1 and TRBJ1-4, with TRBD1 as a possible D gene (5 bases). This CDR3 is 15 amino acids long. Germline lookup yields CDR1 MNHNS and CDR2 SASEGT. With 4 bases removed from V and 8 bases from J, the gap between germline ends came to 17 bases. Here the CDR3 reads CASSGTRGMGEKLFF. CDR3 sequence (DNA): TGTGCCAGCAGTGGGACCCGGGGGATGGGGGAAAAACTGTTTTTT.

V and J are TRBV27 and TRBJ2-1; possible D gene TRBD1, 6 bases. The V end lost 5 bases, the J end lost 9 bases, and 23 bases lay between the germline ends. Germline V gene data show CDR1 as MNHEY and CDR2 as SMNVEV (reference sequence). The CDR3 extends over 16 amino acids. CDR3 protein: CASSRPSYRDKGEQFF. The CDR3 bases are TGTGCCAGCAGTCGTCCGTCTTACCGGGACAAAGGTGAGCAGTTCTTC.

The chain links TRBV6-1 to TRBJ1-5, with 10 bases that match TRBD1. The V gene's germline CDR1 is MNHNS and CDR2 SASEGT. This CDR3 is 15 amino acids long. With 7 bases clipped from V and 4 bases from J, the junction kept 7 bases outside the gene matches. The CDR3 DNA reads as TGTGCCAGCACACTAGACAGGGGGCAGAATCAGCCCCAGCATTTT. Translation: CASTLDRGQNQPQHF.

The V gene is TRBV6-5, the J gene TRBJ1-1; D remains unclear. The germline V gene encodes CDR1 MNHEY and CDR2 SVGAGI. Trimming left V 0 bases short and J 2 bases short, with 13 bases between. The CDR3 covers 16 residues. Here the CDR3 DNA reads TGTGCCAGCAGTTACTCGACCGTTCTGGGCAACACTGAAGCTTTCTTT. Its translation is CASSYSTVLGNTEAFF.

The count of this clone is one. This rearrangement joins TRBV7-2 to TRBJ1-2, with D perhaps TRBD1 (5 bases). Germline CDR1 SGHTA, CDR2 FQGNSA. The V end lost 1 base, the J end lost 8 bases, and 14 bases lay between the germline ends. This CDR3 has 14 amino acids. CDR3 amino acids: CASSLDGAGLGYTF. The CDR3 region has the DNA TGTGCCAGCAGCTTAGATGGGGCAGGGTTGGGCTACACCTTC. Supplemented by reference TRBV7-2 and TRBJ1-2, the full variable domain reads GAGVSQSPSNKVTEKGKDVELRCDPISGHTALYWYRQSLGQGLEFLIYFQGNSAPDKSGLPSDRFSAERTGGSVSTLTIQRTQQEDSAVYLCASSLDGAGLGYTFGSGTRLTVV.

The rearrangement uses TRBV7-3 and TRBJ2-3; 8 bases agree with TRBD2. Germline loops: CDR1 SGHTA, CDR2 FQGTGA. V dropped 5 bases and J dropped 2; count of bases not matched to a gene: 9. CDR3 length: 16 amino acids. For the CDR3, the DNA is TGTGCCAGCAGCCCCCTTAGCGGGAAGGACACAGATACGCAGTATTTT. It translates to CASSPLSGKDTDTQYF.

The chain carries TRBV9 and TRBJ2-1; 7 nucleotides match TRBD2. The CDR3 has 14 residues. Germline V gene data show CDR1 as SGDLS and CDR2 as YYNGEE. Trimming at V came to 8 bases and at J to 7 bases, leaving 12 bases not matched to a gene. The CDR3 nucleotides are TGTGCCAGAGGGACTAACGTCGTGCCGAATGAGCAGTTCTTC. This translates into CARGTNVVPNEQFF.

The gene calls are TRBV29-1 and TRBJ2-7; 14 positions agree with TRBD2. The CDR3 loop spans 15 amino acids. The V segment lost 6 bases and the J segment 5 bases; nucleotides outside the gene matches: 9. Per the germline V gene, CDR1 is SQVTM and CDR2 is ANQGSEA. The CDR3 nucleotides are TGCAGCGTCGACCCGGGGACTAGCGGGAGCCACGAGCAGTACTTC. It specifies CSVDPGTSGSHEQYF.

J is TRBJ1-2 and V is TRBV15; possibly TRBD1 for D (5 bases). Germline values: CDR1 LNHNV, CDR2 YYDKDF (reference sequence). This CDR3 has 16 amino acids. V was cut by 5 bases and J by 4 bases, with 20 bases left in between. CDR3: CATSDSGDGRGYGYTF. CDR3 nucleotides: TGTGCCACCAGCGATTCGGGGGATGGGAGGGGCTATGGCTACACCTTC.

The V and J genes are TRBV19 and TRBJ2-1; D perhaps matches TRBD1 (5 bases). This CDR3 has 14 amino acids. Germline V gives CDR1 LNHDA, CDR2 SQIVND (reference sequence). The germline V and J ends were trimmed by 5 bases and 4 bases, with 12 bases remaining between them. The CDR3 reads CASSSTGRYNEQFF. CDR3 nucleotide sequence: TGTGCCAGTAGTTCCACAGGACGGTACAATGAGCAGTTCTTC.

This clone was observed a single time. This sequence joins TRBV19 and TRBJ2-5; no reliable D call. Deletions cut 4 bases from V and 9 bases from J, with 9 bases between. The germline CDR1 and CDR2 sequences are LNHDA and SQIVND (reference sequence). The CDR3 runs 11 residues. CDR3 coding DNA: TGTGCCAGTAGTAATTCCCGGGCCCAGTACTTC. This sequence encodes CASSNSRAQYF.

The J gene is TRBJ1-1, the V gene TRBV10-1, with 7 bases aligning to TRBD1. V lost 0 bases to trimming and J lost 1 base; unmatched junction nucleotides: 5. Germline loops: CDR1 WNHNN, CDR2 SYGVQD (reference sequence). The CDR3 contains 16 residues. CDR3 residues: CASSESGGGKNTEAFF. The CDR3 DNA follows: TGCGCCAGCAGTGAGTCAGGGGGCGGGAAGAACACTGAAGCTTTCTTT.

This clone was seen a single time. The chain is built from TRBV19 and TRBJ1-1, with D possibly being TRBD1 (6 bases). Germline CDR1 and CDR2: LNHDA and SQIVND (reference sequence). V was cut by 2 bases and J by 3 bases, with 13 bases left in between. The CDR3 contains 15 residues. The CDR3 DNA follows: TGTGCCAGTAGTATACCAGGGGCCATGCACACTGAAGCTTTCTTT. It specifies CASSIPGAMHTEAFF.

The CDR3 spells CASSELALAGSGEQFF. CDR3 nucleotides: TGTGCCAGCAGTGAACTTGCCCTAGCGGGATCGGGTGAGCAGTTCTTC. The gene calls are TRBV6-1 and TRBJ2-1; TRBD2 agrees at 9 bases. The length of the CDR3 is 16 residues. The junction had 11 bases not matched to a gene; V was cut back by 2 bases and J by 9 bases. Germline V gene data show CDR1 as MNHNS and CDR2 as SASEGT.

This rearrangement joins TRBV30 to TRBJ2-1, with a weak D call TRBD2 (5 bases). V was pared by 2 bases and J by 7 bases, with 15 bases between. The CDR3 runs 14 residues. The V gene's germline CDR1 is GTSNPN and CDR2 SVGIG (reference sequence). The CDR3 is CAWSPNRGMNEQFF. The CDR3 DNA is TGTGCCTGGAGTCCGAACCGGGGAATGAATGAGCAGTTCTTC. Full variable domain (missing parts from reference TRBV30 and TRBJ2-1): SQTIHQWPATLVQPVGSPLSLECTVEGTSNPNLYWYRQAAGRGLQLLFYSVGIGQISSEVPQNLSASRPQDRQFILSSKKLLLSDSGFYLCAWSPNRGMNEQFFGPGTRLTVL.

The chain has TRBV30 and TRBJ1-3; weak D call: TRBD1 (6 bases). The V end was cut by 2 bases, the J end by 3 bases, with 14 bases between. Germline loops: CDR1 GTSNPN, CDR2 SVGIG (reference sequence). This CDR3 region has 15 residues. The CDR3 coding sequence is TGTGCCTGGAGTCCTACGGGGGGCGGTGGAAACACCATATATTTT. This gives the protein CAWSPTGGGGNTIYF.

The chain combines TRBV25-1 with TRBJ2-3; D perhaps matches TRBD1 (5 bases). Germline V gene sequence: CDR1 MGHDK, CDR2 SYGVNS. The length of the CDR3 is 12 residues. The V gene lost 8 bases and the J gene lost 6 bases, with 12 bases spanning the gap. As DNA, the CDR3 is TGTGCCAGCGGCCTGAAGGGGGATACGCAGTATTTT. It yields the protein CASGLKGDTQYF.

V usage is TRBV5-4 and J usage is TRBJ2-7; 9 bases fit TRBD1. The CDR3 consists of 13 residues. The germline gives CDR1 SGHNT, CDR2 YYREEE (reference sequence). With 2 bases clipped from V and 6 bases from J, the junction kept 3 bases outside the gene matches. As DNA, the CDR3 is TGTGCCAGCAGCTTCGGGACAGGGAGCGAGCAGTACTTC. Protein product: CASSFGTGSEQYF.

The table lists this clone with a count of one. The chain is built from TRBV27 and TRBJ1-5, with D uncertain. With 3 bases removed from V and 2 bases from J, the gap between germline ends came to 8 bases. CDR1 and CDR2 (germline): MNHEY, SMNVEV (reference sequence). This CDR3 has 14 amino acids. CDR3 DNA: TGTGCCAGCAGTTTTTGGGGAGGCAATCAGCCCCAGCATTTT. It encodes CASSFWGGNQPQHF.

The chain is built from TRBV6-1 and TRBJ2-5; 11 positions agree with TRBD2. Trimming took 2 bases from V and 2 from J; bases not matched to a gene: 4. The CDR3 totals 16 residues. Per the germline V gene, CDR1 is MNHNS and CDR2 is SASEGT. CDR3 in DNA: TGTGCCAGCAGTGAACTTACTAGCGGGGGACAAGAGACCCAGTACTTC. Protein: CASSELTSGGQETQYF.